This T cell receptor (beta chain) was profiled in a study of T-cell reconstitution after alpha-beta-depleted transplantation in children. Per the germline V gene, CDR1 is MNHEY and CDR2 is SMNVEV (reference sequence). CDR3 length equals 13 residues. The J segment lost 4 bases and the V segment lost 5 bases, leaving 3 bases of the junction unmatched. At least ten counts were recorded for this clonotype. Preparation of the TCRbeta library used unique molecular identifiers. TCRdb reprocessed the PCR reads with MiXCR, giving one entry per CDR3 protein. This table has about 690,000 distinct CDR3 sequences, about 15% appearing once.

The sequencing here drew on PBMCs from the stem cell graft donor, taken from the stem cell graft. The clonotype was recovered from a human donor who donated a stem cell graft to a child with acute myeloid leukemia. J is TRBJ2-7 and V is TRBV27; 9 nucleotides match TRBD1. DNA for the CDR3: TGTGCCAGCAGTACCGGGACAGGGTACGAGCAGTACTTC. It yields the protein CASSTGTGYEQYF.